Shown below are 14 T cell receptor beta chains from a single sample sequenced in a study of blood T cell repertoires in COVID-19. Assay used: immunoSEQ multiplex PCR; TCRdb lists only in-frame clones, some missing. The table includes about 210,000 clones, around nine tenths detected once. The source material was peripheral blood. The receptors were gathered from a man between 60 and 75 years old who had recovered from COVID-19.

V gene TRBV6-5 combines with J gene TRBJ2-7, with 10 positions matching TRBD1. V shed 4 bases, J shed 2 bases, and the junction held 5 bases outside the gene matches. The CDR3 is made up of 15 amino acids. Germline CDR1 is MNHEY and CDR2 is SVGAGI. CDR3 DNA sequence: TGTGCCAGCAGTTTGTTAGGGACAGGGGCCTACGAGCAGTACTTC. Its translation: CASSLLGTGAYEQYF.

This clone showed up many times. The chain links TRBV7-2 to TRBJ1-1; TRBD1 is a possible D gene (6 bases). The CDR3 spans 14 residues. The germline CDR1 and CDR2 sequences are SGHTA and FQGNSA. V lost 5 bases, J lost 5 bases, and 15 bases lay in between. As DNA, the CDR3 is TGTGCCAGCAGCCCAGGGAGGGGGAGTACTGAAGCTTTCTTT. It yields the protein CASSPGRGSTEAFF.

The CDR3 spells CASSPLSSGRNADTQYF. CDR3 nucleotide sequence: TGTGCCAGCAGCCCCCTTTCTAGCGGGAGGAATGCGGATACGCAGTATTTT. The chain recombines TRBV7-8 with TRBJ2-3; TRBD2 aligns across 11 bases. Germline V gene sequence: CDR1 SGHVS, CDR2 FQNEAQ. The CDR3 runs to 17 residues. J gave up 6 bases and V 5 bases, and 13 bases lay outside the gene matches.

This clone was recorded a few times. The chain is built from TRBV6-5 and TRBJ1-5, with D possibly being TRBD1 (6 bases). The CDR3 extends over 14 amino acids. The germline CDR1 and CDR2 sequences are MNHEY and SVGAGI. V was clipped by 0 bases and J by 7 bases, with 10 bases between them. The DNA for the CDR3 is TGTGCCAGCAGTTACTCGGGGCAGGGGCAGCCCCAGCATTTT. This translates into CASSYSGQGQPQHF.

The chain carries TRBV6-5 and TRBJ2-1; weak D call: TRBD2 (7 bases). The CDR3 has 15 residues. Germline V gene data show CDR1 as MNHEY and CDR2 as SVGAGI. V lost 8 bases and J lost 0, with 14 bases in between. CDR3 bases: TGTGCCAGCGGGTTAGGGGGGGGCTCCTACAATGAGCAGTTCTTC. This sequence encodes CASGLGGGSYNEQFF.

The genes are TRBV6-5 and TRBJ2-7, with 13 positions matching TRBD2. In germline, CDR1 is MNHEY, CDR2 SVGAGI. There are 15 residues in the CDR3. Trimming cost V 4 bases and J 2 bases; bases outside gene matches: 2. This CDR3 reads CASSSGTSGTYEQYF. CDR3 DNA sequence: TGTGCCAGCAGTTCCGGGACTAGCGGGACCTACGAGCAGTACTTC.

This chain connects TRBV3-1 (or the pseudogene TRBV3-2) to TRBJ2-5; 7 nucleotides align to TRBD2. V dropped 5 bases and J dropped 1; count of bases not matched to a gene: 4. Germline V lookup: CDR1 LGHDT, CDR2 YNNKEL (reference sequence). This CDR3 contains 14 residues. The CDR3 reads CASSIKRGQETQYF. The DNA of the CDR3 is TGTGCCAGCAGCATTAAGCGGGGCCAAGAGACCCAGTACTTC.

This chain connects TRBV12-5 to TRBJ1-1, with 8 bases aligning to TRBD1. The germline CDR1 and CDR2 sequences are LGHNT and FRNRAP. V trimming: 5 bases; J trimming: 3 bases; junction bases outside the gene matches: 5. The length of the CDR3 is 14 residues. Here the CDR3 DNA reads TGTGCTAGTGGTCCAGACAGGGGTGACACTGAAGCTTTCTTT. It codes for CASGPDRGDTEAFF.

CDR3 residues: CASSLALGSGGQNTGELFF. For the CDR3, the DNA is TGTGCCAGCAGCTTAGCGCTCGGTAGCGGGGGCCAGAACACCGGGGAGCTGTTTTTT. The chain uses TRBV7-6 and TRBJ2-2; TRBD2 aligns across 9 bases. The CDR3 is made up of 19 amino acids. V lost 0 bases and J lost 1; bases outside the gene matches: 9. Germline V lookup: CDR1 SGHVS, CDR2 FNYEAQ. The full variable domain, in which reference TRBV7-6 and TRBJ2-2 provide the parts outside the CDR3, is GAGVSQSPRYKVTKRGQDVALRCDPISGHVSLYWYRQALGQGPEFLTYFNYEAQQDKSGLPNDRFSAERPEGSISTLTIQRTEQRDSAMYRCASSLALGSGGQNTGELFFGEGSRLTVL.

J is TRBJ2-7 and V is TRBV28; 10 nucleotides match TRBD1. This CDR3 has 13 amino acids. The germline CDR1 and CDR2 sequences are MDHEN and SYDVKM. V lost 6 bases, J lost 6 bases, and 5 bases stayed unmatched. CDR3 loop: CASSPGQGIEQYF. Written as DNA, the CDR3 is TGTGCCAGCAGCCCGGGACAGGGGATCGAGCAGTACTTC.

This clone was observed once. V gene TRBV3-1 (or the pseudogene TRBV3-2) combines with J gene TRBJ1-1; D is uncertain. This CDR3 is built from 14 residues. Germline V gene lookup returns CDR1 LGHDT and CDR2 YNNKEL (reference sequence). Between the trimmed V and J ends, which lost 0 bases and 1 base, there was a span of 6 bases. The CDR3: CASSQDTRNTEAFF. The CDR3, as DNA: TGTGCCAGCAGCCAAGATACCAGGAACACTGAAGCTTTCTTT.

The chain combines TRBV27 with TRBJ2-2; 7 bases align to TRBD2. The CDR3 is 17 amino acids. Germline CDR1 MNHEY, CDR2 SMNVEV (reference sequence). V was pared by 10 bases and J by 7 bases, with 21 bases of the junction left unmatched. The CDR3 spells CATAVFGVPTGGGELFF. CDR3 DNA sequence: TGTGCCACCGCCGTTTTTGGGGTTCCAACGGGGGGCGGGGAGCTGTTTTTT.

This rearrangement joins TRBV2 to TRBJ1-3; 7 bases are a match to TRBD1. V shed 4 bases and J 1 base; nucleotides not matched to a gene: 1. The CDR3 length is 14 residues. Germline CDR1 and CDR2: SNHLY and FYNNEI. The CDR3 is CASSGDRSGNTIYF. The DNA of the CDR3 is TGTGCCAGCAGTGGGGACAGATCTGGAAACACCATATATTTT.

The rearrangement links TRBV6-1 to TRBJ2-7, with D tentatively TRBD2 (6 bases). Germline lookup yields CDR1 MNHNS and CDR2 SASEGT. V was shortened by 0 bases and J by 7 bases, with 16 bases between the two germline ends. The CDR3 runs 15 residues. The CDR3 region is CASSEARGIPGEQYF. CDR3 DNA sequence: TGTGCCAGCAGTGAAGCTCGCGGGATACCGGGAGAGCAGTACTTC.